This T cell receptor (beta chain) was sequenced for a study of T-cell memory formation after mild COVID-19. In the study overall: The TCR clusters were mostly specific to one donor.

Study-wide results and caveats: Clones which contracted sat mainly in CM and EM if CD4+, and in EMRA if CD8+. For second-wave clones that peaked at day 37, SARS-CoV-2 specificity went unverified.

Remarks on this clonotype: Its specificity is not known.

Using its own MiXCR run on the 5' RACE reads, TCRdb lists one record per CDR3 protein. The data hold around 250,000 distinct CDR3 sequences, with roughly 17% observed a single time. This CDR3 has 14 residues. CDR1 is MDHEN and CDR2 is SYDVKM in the germline V gene. Trimming left V 4 bases short and J 2 bases short, with 9 bases between. This sequence originates from a man younger than 35 who had mild COVID-19 (a few samples of this study predate the infection). Cell type and time point are not known. V usage is TRBV28 and J usage is TRBJ1-5; no reliable D call. Sequencing was carried out using PBMCs or a T cell subset sorted from them (not recorded which). Written as DNA, the CDR3 is TGTGCCAGCAGTTCTTCCGGGGGCAATCAGCCCCAGCATTTT. Protein: CASSSSGGNQPQHF. Drawing the rest from reference TRBV28 and TRBJ1-5, the complete variable domain is DVKVTQSSRYLVKRTGEKVFLECVQDMDHENMFWYRQDPGLGLRLIYFSYDVKMKEKGDIPEGYSVSREKKERFSLILESASTNQTSMYLCASSSSGGNQPQHFGDGTRLSIL.